A selection of T cell receptor beta chains follows, all from one sample in a study of PD-1 blockade in classical Hodgkin lymphoma. Sequenced by immunoSEQ multiplex PCR; TCRdb stores in-frame clones only, minus some. Here the sample spans about 12,000 clones, approximately 79% being singletons. Here the sequenced sample was CD8+ T cells from blood, taken at baseline. These receptors all stem from a human donor with classical Hodgkin lymphoma. Each CDR3 is given with its conserved first and last residue. A D gene is named only where the DNA matches it firmly. Part of the rows lack a size; the others show once, few, many or a class for expanded clones.

D: TRBD1; V: TRBV6-5; J: TRBJ2-7; size: -; CDR3: CASSSRDRVYEQYF; DNA: TGTGCCAGCAGTTCCCGGGACAGGGTCTACGAGCAGTACTTC
D: TRBD1; V: TRBV7-8; J: TRBJ1-3; size: -; CDR3: CASSPGTASGNTIYF; DNA: TGTGCCAGCAGCCCAGGGACAGCCTCTGGAAACACCATATATTTT
D: TRBD1; V: TRBV30; J: TRBJ1-4; size: -; CDR3: CAWEAGGENEKLFF; DNA: TGTGCCTGGGAAGCAGGGGGCGAAAATGAAAAACTGTTTTTT
D: -; V: TRBV27; J: TRBJ1-5; size: -; CDR3: CASNMQFSNQPQHF; DNA: TGTGCCAGCAATATGCAGTTTAGCAATCAGCCCCAGCATTTT
D: -; V: TRBV18; J: TRBJ2-7; size: -; CDR3: CASSRRGVYEQYF; DNA: TGTGCCAGCTCACGCCGAGGGGTCTACGAGCAGTACTTC
D: -; V: TRBV9; J: TRBJ2-7; size: -; CDR3: CASSVDAAYEQYF; DNA: TGTGCCAGCAGCGTAGACGCGGCTTACGAGCAGTACTTC
D: TRBD1; V: TRBV6-1; J: TRBJ1-2; size: -; CDR3: CASSEADRFGYGYTF; DNA: TGTGCCAGCAGTGAAGCGGACAGGTTTGGCTATGGCTACACCTTC
D: -; V: TRBV12-5; J: TRBJ2-7; size: -; CDR3: CASGSGGAGDEQYF; DNA: TGTGCTAGTGGCTCCGGGGGCGCGGGGGACGAGCAGTACTTC
D: -; V: TRBV4-3; J: TRBJ2-1; size: -; CDR3: CASRRGRVHEQFF; DNA: TGCGCCAGCCGAAGAGGACGGGTCCATGAGCAGTTCTTC
D: -; V: TRBV21-1; J: TRBJ1-2; size: -; CDR3: CASSTKPDNIPSNYGYTF; DNA: TGTGCCAGCAGCACAAAGCCCGATAACATACCCTCTAACTATGGCTACACCTTC
D: TRBD2; V: TRBV7-8; J: TRBJ2-1; size: -; CDR3: CASSPTSGGANEQFF; DNA: TGTGCCAGCAGCCCTACTAGCGGGGGGGCGAATGAGCAGTTCTTC
D: -; V: TRBV29-1; J: TRBJ1-1; size: -; CDR3: CSVMASVAFF; DNA: TGCAGCGTCATGGCCAGCGTGGCTTTCTTT
D: -; V: TRBV11-2; J: TRBJ1-2; size: few; CDR3: CASSSNPYYGYTF; DNA: TGTGCCAGCAGCTCAAATCCGTACTATGGCTACACCTTC
D: -; V: TRBV20-1; J: TRBJ1-1; size: few; CDR3: CSAGGRTEAFF; DNA: TGCAGTGCAGGGGGACGGACTGAAGCTTTCTTT
D: -; V: TRBV19; J: TRBJ2-7; size: -; CDR3: CASSIRTPNSYEQYF; DNA: TGTGCCAGTAGTATTAGGACACCTAACTCCTACGAGCAGTACTTC
D: TRBD1; V: TRBV6-5; J: TRBJ1-2; size: -; CDR3: CASSLQGGGRGYTF; DNA: TGTGCCAGCAGCTTACAGGGGGGCGGGCGTGGCTACACCTTC
D: -; V: TRBV30; J: TRBJ2-7; size: -; CDR3: CAWSVTQGLEQYF; DNA: TGTGCCTGGAGCGTAACCCAAGGGCTCGAGCAGTACTTC
D: -; V: TRBV6-5; J: TRBJ1-1; size: -; CDR3: CASSMGGRPTEAFF; DNA: TGTGCCAGCAGTATGGGAGGGCGACCGACTGAAGCTTTCTTT
D: TRBD1; V: TRBV6-6; J: TRBJ1-4; size: -; CDR3: CASSYFPRQGYEKLFF; DNA: TGTGCCAGCAGTTATTTTCCCCGACAGGGCTATGAAAAACTGTTTTTT
D: -; V: TRBV6-1; J: TRBJ2-1; size: -; CDR3: CASSPVGRNEQFF; DNA: TGTGCCAGCAGCCCTGTAGGGCGGAATGAGCAGTTCTTC
D: -; V: TRBV6-1; J: TRBJ2-5; size: -; CDR3: CASSEDPGGGETQYF; DNA: TGTGCCAGCAGTGAAGATCCAGGGGGGGGAGAGACCCAGTACTTC
D: -; V: TRBV13; J: TRBJ2-7; size: -; CDR3: CASSSGTGSYEQYF; DNA: TGTGCCAGCAGCTCAGGGACGGGATCCTACGAGCAGTACTTC
D: -; V: TRBV5-4; J: TRBJ1-2; size: -; CDR3: CASSFPFSPLNYGYTF; DNA: TGTGCCAGCAGCTTCCCCTTTAGCCCCCTCAACTATGGCTACACCTTC
D: -; V: TRBV5-4; J: TRBJ2-1; size: -; CDR3: CASSSTWGPYNEQFF; DNA: TGTGCCAGCAGCTCGACTTGGGGGCCGTACAATGAGCAGTTCTTC
D: -; V: TRBV6-6; J: TRBJ1-6; size: -; CDR3: CASYLGPYNSPLHF; DNA: TGTGCCAGCTACCTGGGACCTTATAATTCACCCCTCCACTTT
D: -; V: TRBV21-1; J: TRBJ1-4; size: -; CDR3: CASSKRHRVYEKLFF; DNA: TGTGCCAGCAGCAAACGACACAGAGTCTATGAAAAACTGTTTTTT
D: TRBD1; V: TRBV5-6; J: TRBJ2-2; size: few; CDR3: CASSLDEPGQGGSGELFF; DNA: TGTGCCAGCAGCTTGGATGAACCGGGACAGGGTGGATCCGGGGAGCTGTTTTTT
D: -; V: TRBV2; J: TRBJ1-5; size: few; CDR3: CASGTGTPDQPQHF; DNA: TGTGCCAGCGGGACCGGGACACCCGATCAGCCCCAGCATTTT
D: TRBD1; V: TRBV4-1; J: TRBJ1-1; size: medium-sized; CDR3: CASSLGQADTEAFF; DNA: TGCGCCAGCAGCCTAGGACAGGCGGACACTGAAGCTTTCTTT
D: -; V: TRBV7-6; J: TRBJ2-2; size: -; CDR3: CASSPLGAWTANTGELFF; DNA: TGTGCCAGCAGCCCCTTGGGAGCTTGGACAGCGAACACCGGGGAGCTGTTTTTT
D: -; V: TRBV5-6; J: TRBJ2-7; size: few; CDR3: CASSLGRGEQYF; DNA: TGTGCCAGCAGCTTGGGGAGGGGCGAGCAGTACTTC
D: TRBD1; V: TRBV20-1; J: TRBJ2-7; size: -; CDR3: CSAPQGYEQYF; DNA: TGCAGTGCTCCACAGGGGTACGAGCAGTACTTC
D: TRBD1; V: TRBV2; J: TRBJ2-7; size: -; CDR3: CARGTGSVRLEQYF; DNA: TGTGCCAGGGGGACAGGGTCTGTTCGGCTCGAGCAGTACTTC
D: TRBD1; V: TRBV6-5; J: TRBJ2-5; size: -; CDR3: CASSPGTAFQETQYF; DNA: TGTGCCAGCAGTCCCGGGACAGCCTTCCAAGAGACCCAGTACTTC
D: -; V: TRBV5-6; J: TRBJ1-2; size: -; CDR3: CASSLAASGDFRYGYTF; DNA: TGTGCCAGCAGCTTGGCTGCCTCGGGTGACTTTCGCTATGGCTACACCTTC
D: TRBD1; V: TRBV9; J: TRBJ2-2; size: -; CDR3: CASSVEDRGGAGELFF; DNA: TGTGCCAGCAGCGTAGAGGACAGGGGTGGGGCCGGGGAGCTGTTTTTT
D: -; V: TRBV6-5; J: TRBJ1-5; size: -; CDR3: CASSLGNNQPQHF; DNA: TGTGCCAGCAGCCTCGGGAACAATCAGCCCCAGCATTTT
D: -; V: TRBV30; J: TRBJ2-7; size: -; CDR3: CAWSALGVTYEQYF; DNA: TGTGCCTGGAGTGCTCTGGGGGTGACCTACGAGCAGTACTTC
D: -; V: TRBV27; J: TRBJ2-7; size: -; CDR3: CASSPGASYEQYF; DNA: TGTGCCAGCAGCCCGGGGGCCTCCTACGAGCAGTACTTC
D: TRBD2; V: TRBV9; J: TRBJ2-5; size: -; CDR3: CASSSLRTSRGGGETQYF; DNA: TGTGCCAGCAGCTCATTGCGTACATCCCGGGGGGGAGGAGAGACCCAGTACTTC
D: -; V: TRBV6-5; J: TRBJ2-2; size: -; CDR3: CASSYSSGTGELFF; DNA: TGTGCCAGCAGTTACTCGTCGGGAACCGGGGAGCTGTTTTTT
D: -; V: TRBV27; J: TRBJ2-7; size: few; CDR3: CASSLLGGSDYEQYF; DNA: TGTGCCAGCAGTTTATTGGGGGGCTCTGATTACGAGCAGTACTTC
D: TRBD2; V: TRBV4-3; J: TRBJ2-4; size: -; CDR3: CASSQEWRGTLSNIQYF; DNA: TGCGCCAGCAGCCAAGAGTGGCGGGGGACCCTCAGCAACATTCAGTACTTC
D: TRBD2; V: TRBV5-6; J: TRBJ2-2; size: -; CDR3: CASRMRGDGGELFF; DNA: TGTGCCAGCAGGATGCGGGGGGATGGAGGGGAGCTGTTTTTT
D: -; V: TRBV30; J: TRBJ2-5; size: -; CDR3: CAWEGGGTQYF; DNA: TGTGCCTGGGAGGGCGGTGGGACCCAGTACTTC
D: -; V: TRBV28; J: TRBJ2-5; size: -; CDR3: CASSLHPRSQYF; DNA: TGTGCCAGCAGTCTCCACCCGAGGTCCCAGTACTTC
D: -; V: TRBV25-1; J: TRBJ2-7; size: -; CDR3: CASSGLRTDAYEQYF; DNA: TGTGCCAGCAGCGGTTTGAGGACGGATGCCTACGAGCAGTACTTC
D: -; V: TRBV19; J: TRBJ2-5; size: -; CDR3: CASYGKTLETQYF; DNA: TGTGCCAGTTATGGGAAGACTTTAGAGACCCAGTACTTC
D: -; V: TRBV30; J: TRBJ2-2; size: -; CDR3: CAWSVARNTGELFF; DNA: TGTGCCTGGAGTGTTGCCAGAAACACCGGGGAGCTGTTTTTT
D: TRBD1; V: TRBV29-1; J: TRBJ2-7; size: once; CDR3: CSVEKTGQGDYEQYF; DNA: TGCAGCGTTGAAAAGACGGGACAGGGGGACTACGAGCAGTACTTC
D: -; V: TRBV30; J: TRBJ1-2; size: -; CDR3: CAWSGHNYGYTF; DNA: TGTGCCTGGAGCGGACACAACTATGGCTACACCTTC
D: -; V: TRBV10-3; J: TRBJ2-1; size: -; CDR3: CANTDGTDNEQFF; DNA: TGTGCCAACACGGACGGTACGGACAATGAGCAGTTCTTC
D: TRBD2; V: TRBV4-3; J: TRBJ2-7; size: -; CDR3: CASSPTSGGASYEQYF; DNA: TGCGCCAGCAGCCCCACTAGCGGGGGGGCTTCCTACGAGCAGTACTTC
D: TRBD1; V: TRBV5-6; J: TRBJ1-4; size: -; CDR3: CASSTGTGWEKLFF; DNA: TGTGCCAGCAGCACAGGGACAGGATGGGAAAAACTGTTTTTT
D: TRBD2; V: TRBV5-1; J: TRBJ2-1; size: -; CDR3: CASSLISGGYSYNEQFF; DNA: TGCGCCAGCAGCTTGATAAGCGGGGGGTATTCCTACAATGAGCAGTTCTTC
D: TRBD1; V: TRBV6-6; J: TRBJ2-7; size: -; CDR3: CASSSRDRAYEQYF; DNA: TGTGCCAGCAGTTCCCGGGACAGGGCCTACGAGCAGTACTTC